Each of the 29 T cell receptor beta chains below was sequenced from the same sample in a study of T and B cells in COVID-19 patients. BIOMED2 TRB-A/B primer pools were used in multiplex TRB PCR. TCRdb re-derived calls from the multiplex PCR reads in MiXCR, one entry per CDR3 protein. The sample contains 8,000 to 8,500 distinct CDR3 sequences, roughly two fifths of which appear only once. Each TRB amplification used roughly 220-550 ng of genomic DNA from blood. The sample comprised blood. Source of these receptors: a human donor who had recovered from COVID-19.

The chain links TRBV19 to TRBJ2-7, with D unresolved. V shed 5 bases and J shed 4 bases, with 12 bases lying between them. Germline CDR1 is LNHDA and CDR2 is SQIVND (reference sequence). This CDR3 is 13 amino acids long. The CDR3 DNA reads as TGTGCCAGTAGTTTATCGGAGAGGTACGAGCAGTACTTC. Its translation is CASSLSERYEQYF.

The CDR3 sequence: CASSFTGKPDEQYF. The CDR3 bases are TGTGCCAGCAGCTTTACGGGAAAACCGGACGAGCAGTACTTC. The J gene is TRBJ2-7, the V gene TRBV11-3; D might be TRBD2 (5 bases). This CDR3 is 14 amino acids long. V lost 3 bases and J lost 5, with 14 bases in between. From germline, CDR1 is SGHNT and CDR2 YENEEA.

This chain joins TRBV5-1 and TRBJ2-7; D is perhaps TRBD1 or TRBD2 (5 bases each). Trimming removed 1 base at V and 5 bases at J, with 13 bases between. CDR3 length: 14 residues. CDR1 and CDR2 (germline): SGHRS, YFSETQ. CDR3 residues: CASSLSGWDHEQYF. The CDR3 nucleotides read TGCGCCAGCAGCTTGTCTGGGTGGGACCACGAGCAGTACTTC.

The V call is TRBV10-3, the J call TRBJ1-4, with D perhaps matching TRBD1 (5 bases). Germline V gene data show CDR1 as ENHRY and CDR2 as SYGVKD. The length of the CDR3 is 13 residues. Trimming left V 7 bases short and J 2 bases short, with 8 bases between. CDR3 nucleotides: TGTGCCATCAAGGCAGGGACTAATGAAAAACTGTTTTTT. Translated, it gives CAIKAGTNEKLFF.

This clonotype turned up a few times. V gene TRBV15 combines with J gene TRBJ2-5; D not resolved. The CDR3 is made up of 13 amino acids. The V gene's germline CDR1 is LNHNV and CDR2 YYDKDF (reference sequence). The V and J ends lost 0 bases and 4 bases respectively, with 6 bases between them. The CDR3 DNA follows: TGTGCCACCAGCAGAGATGAAGGAGAGACCCAGTACTTC. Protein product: CATSRDEGETQYF.

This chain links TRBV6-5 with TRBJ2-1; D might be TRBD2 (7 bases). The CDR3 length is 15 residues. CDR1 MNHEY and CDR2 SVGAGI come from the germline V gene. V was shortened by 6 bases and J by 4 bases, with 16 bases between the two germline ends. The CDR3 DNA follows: TGTGCCAGCAGCCCCGAGGGGGGGGCGTACAATGAGCAGTTCTTC. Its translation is CASSPEGGAYNEQFF.

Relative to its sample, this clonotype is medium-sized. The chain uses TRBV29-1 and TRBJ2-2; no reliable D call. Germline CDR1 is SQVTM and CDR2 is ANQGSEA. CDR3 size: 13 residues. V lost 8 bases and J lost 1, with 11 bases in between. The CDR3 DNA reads TGCAGCTTCGAATGGGGGAACACCGGGGAGCTGTTTTTT. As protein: CSFEWGNTGELFF.

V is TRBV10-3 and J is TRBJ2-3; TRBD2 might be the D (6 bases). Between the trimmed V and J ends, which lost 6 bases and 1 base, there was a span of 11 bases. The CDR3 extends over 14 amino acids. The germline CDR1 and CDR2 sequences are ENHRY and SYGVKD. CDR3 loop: CAIRGGPGTDTQYF. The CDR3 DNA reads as TGTGCCATCAGAGGAGGGCCAGGCACAGATACGCAGTATTTT.

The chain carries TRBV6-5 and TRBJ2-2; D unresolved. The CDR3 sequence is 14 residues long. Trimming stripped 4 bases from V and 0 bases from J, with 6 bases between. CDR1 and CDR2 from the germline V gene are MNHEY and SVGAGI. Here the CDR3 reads CASSWQTNTGELFF. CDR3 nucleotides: TGTGCCAGCAGTTGGCAGACGAACACCGGGGAGCTGTTTTTT.

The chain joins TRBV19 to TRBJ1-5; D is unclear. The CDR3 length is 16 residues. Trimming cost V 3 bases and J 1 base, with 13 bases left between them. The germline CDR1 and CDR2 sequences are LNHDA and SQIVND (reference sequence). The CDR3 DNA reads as TGTGCCAGTAGTATTGGATGGGGTATGAGCAATCAGCCCCAGCATTTT. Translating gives CASSIGWGMSNQPQHF. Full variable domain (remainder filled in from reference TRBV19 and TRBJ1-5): DGGITQSPKYLFRKEGQNVTLSCEQNLNHDAMYWYRQDPGQGLRLIYYSQIVNDFQKGDIAEGYSVSREKKESFPLTVTSAQKNPTAFYLCASSIGWGMSNQPQHFGDGTRLSIL.

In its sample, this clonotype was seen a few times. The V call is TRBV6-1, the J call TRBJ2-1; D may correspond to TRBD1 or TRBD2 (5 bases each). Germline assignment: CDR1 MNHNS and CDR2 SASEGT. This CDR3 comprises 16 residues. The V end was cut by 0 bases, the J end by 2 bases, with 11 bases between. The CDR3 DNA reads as TGTGCCAGCAGTGAAGCTTGGGGACCCGCCTACAATGAGCAGTTCTTC. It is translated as CASSEAWGPAYNEQFF.

The CDR3 protein is CASSYGASGGPEQFF. The CDR3 DNA reads TGTGCCAGCAGTTACGGGGCTAGCGGGGGCCCTGAGCAGTTCTTC. V and J are TRBV6-5 and TRBJ2-1; TRBD2 matches at 10 bases. The V gene's germline CDR1 is MNHEY and CDR2 SVGAGI. J was trimmed by 9 bases and V by 2 bases; bases with no gene match: 7. CDR3 size: 15 residues.

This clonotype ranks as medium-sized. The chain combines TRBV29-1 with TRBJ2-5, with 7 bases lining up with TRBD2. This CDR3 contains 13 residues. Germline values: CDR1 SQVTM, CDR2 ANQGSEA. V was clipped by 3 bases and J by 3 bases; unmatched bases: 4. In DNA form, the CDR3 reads TGCAGCGTTGACAGAGGACTAGAAGAGACCCAGTACTTC. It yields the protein CSVDRGLEETQYF.

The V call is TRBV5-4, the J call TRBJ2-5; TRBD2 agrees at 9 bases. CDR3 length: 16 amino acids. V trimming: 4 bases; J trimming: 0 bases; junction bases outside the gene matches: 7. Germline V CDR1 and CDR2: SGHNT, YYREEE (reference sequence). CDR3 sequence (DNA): TGTGCCAGCAGCCCACTCAGCGGGGGGTACCAAGAGACCCAGTACTTC. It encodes CASSPLSGGYQETQYF.

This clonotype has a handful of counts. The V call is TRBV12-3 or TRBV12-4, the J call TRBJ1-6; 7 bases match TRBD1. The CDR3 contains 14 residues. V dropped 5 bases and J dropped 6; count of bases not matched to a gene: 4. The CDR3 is CASSTGTVNSPLHF. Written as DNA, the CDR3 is TGTGCCAGCAGTACCGGGACAGTTAATTCACCCCTCCACTTT.

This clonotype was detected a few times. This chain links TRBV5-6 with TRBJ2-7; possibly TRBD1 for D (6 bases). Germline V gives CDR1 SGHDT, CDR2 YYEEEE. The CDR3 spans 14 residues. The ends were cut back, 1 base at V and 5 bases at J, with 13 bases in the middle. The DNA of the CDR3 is TGTGCCAGCAGCTTGCGGGACAAGGGGAACGAGCAGTACTTC. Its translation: CASSLRDKGNEQYF.

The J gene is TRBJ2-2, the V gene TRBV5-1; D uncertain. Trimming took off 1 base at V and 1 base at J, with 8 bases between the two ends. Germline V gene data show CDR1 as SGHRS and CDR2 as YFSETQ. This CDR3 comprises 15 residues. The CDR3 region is CASSLSIGNTGELFF. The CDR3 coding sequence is TGCGCCAGCAGCTTGTCTATCGGGAACACCGGGGAGCTGTTTTTT.

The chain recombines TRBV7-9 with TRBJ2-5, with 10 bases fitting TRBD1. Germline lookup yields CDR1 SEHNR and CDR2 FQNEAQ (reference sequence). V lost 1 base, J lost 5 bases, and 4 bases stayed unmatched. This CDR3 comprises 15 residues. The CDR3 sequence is CASSLGDRGPETQYF. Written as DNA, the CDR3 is TGTGCCAGCAGCTTAGGCGACAGGGGGCCGGAGACCCAGTACTTC.

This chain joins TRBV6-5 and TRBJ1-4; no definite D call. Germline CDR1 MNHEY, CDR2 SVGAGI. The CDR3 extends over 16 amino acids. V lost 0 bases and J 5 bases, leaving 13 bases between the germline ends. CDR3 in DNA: TGTGCCAGCAGTTACTCGAGCCTACAGACCAATGAAAAACTGTTTTTT. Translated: CASSYSSLQTNEKLFF.

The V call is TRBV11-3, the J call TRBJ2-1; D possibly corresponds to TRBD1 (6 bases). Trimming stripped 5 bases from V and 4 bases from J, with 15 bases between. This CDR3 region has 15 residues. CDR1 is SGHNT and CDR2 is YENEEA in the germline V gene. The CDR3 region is CASSARQASYNEQFF. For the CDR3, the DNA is TGTGCCAGCAGCGCTCGACAGGCCTCGTACAATGAGCAGTTCTTC.

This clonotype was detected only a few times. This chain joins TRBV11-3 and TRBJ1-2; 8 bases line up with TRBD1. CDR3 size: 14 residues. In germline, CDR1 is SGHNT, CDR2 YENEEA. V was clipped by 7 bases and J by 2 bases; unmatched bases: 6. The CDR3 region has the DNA TGTGCCAGCACGAAAACAGGGGGAAACTATGGCTACACCTTC. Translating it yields CASTKTGGNYGYTF.

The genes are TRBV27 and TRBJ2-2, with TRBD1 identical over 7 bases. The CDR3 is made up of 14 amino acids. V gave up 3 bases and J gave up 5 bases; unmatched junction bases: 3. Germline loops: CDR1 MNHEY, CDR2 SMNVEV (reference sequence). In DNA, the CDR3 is TGTGCCAGCAGTTTGGCAGGGGGAACCGGGGAGCTGTTTTTT. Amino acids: CASSLAGGTGELFF.

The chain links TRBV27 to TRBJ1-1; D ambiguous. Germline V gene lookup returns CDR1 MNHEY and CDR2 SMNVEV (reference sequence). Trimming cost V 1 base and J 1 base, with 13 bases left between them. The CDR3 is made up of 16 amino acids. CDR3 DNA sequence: TGTGCCAGCAGTTTATTTAGCCGGTCGTGGAACACTGAAGCTTTCTTT. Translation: CASSLFSRSWNTEAFF.

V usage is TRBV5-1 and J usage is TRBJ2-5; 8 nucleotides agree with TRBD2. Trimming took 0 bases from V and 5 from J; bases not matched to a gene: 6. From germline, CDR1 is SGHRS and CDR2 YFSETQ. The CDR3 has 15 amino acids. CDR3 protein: CASSLAGLGDETQYF. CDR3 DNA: TGCGCCAGCAGCTTGGCGGGACTAGGGGACGAGACCCAGTACTTC. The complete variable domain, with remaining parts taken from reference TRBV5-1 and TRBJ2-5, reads KAGVTQTPRYLIKTRGQQVTLSCSPISGHRSVSWYQQTPGQGLQFLFEYFSETQRNKGNFPGRFSGRQFSNSRSEMNVSTLELGDSALYLCASSLAGLGDETQYFGPGTRLLVL.

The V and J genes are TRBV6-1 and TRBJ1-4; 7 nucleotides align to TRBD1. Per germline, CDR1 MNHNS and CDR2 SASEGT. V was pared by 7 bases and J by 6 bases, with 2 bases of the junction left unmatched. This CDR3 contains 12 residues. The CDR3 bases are TGTGCCAGCATTACAGGGGATGAAAAACTGTTTTTT. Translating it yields CASITGDEKLFF.

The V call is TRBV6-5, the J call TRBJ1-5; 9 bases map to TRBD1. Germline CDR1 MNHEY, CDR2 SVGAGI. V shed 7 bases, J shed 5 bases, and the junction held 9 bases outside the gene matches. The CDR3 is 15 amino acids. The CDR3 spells CASTPGQGADQPQHF. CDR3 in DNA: TGTGCCAGCACTCCGGGACAGGGAGCGGATCAGCCCCAGCATTTT.

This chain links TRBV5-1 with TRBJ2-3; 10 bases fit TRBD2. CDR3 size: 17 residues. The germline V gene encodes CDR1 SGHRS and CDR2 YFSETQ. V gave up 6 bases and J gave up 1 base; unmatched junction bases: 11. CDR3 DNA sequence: TGCGCCAGCAAATTCCAGCGGGGGGGGAGTGGCACAGATACGCAGTATTTT. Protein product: CASKFQRGGSGTDTQYF.

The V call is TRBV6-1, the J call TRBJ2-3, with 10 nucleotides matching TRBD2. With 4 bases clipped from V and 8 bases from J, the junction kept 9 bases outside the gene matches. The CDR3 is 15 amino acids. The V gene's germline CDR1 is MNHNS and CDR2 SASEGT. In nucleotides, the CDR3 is TGTGCCAGCAGTGCACTAGCGGGGCACCATGGTACGCAGTATTTT. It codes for CASSALAGHHGTQYF.

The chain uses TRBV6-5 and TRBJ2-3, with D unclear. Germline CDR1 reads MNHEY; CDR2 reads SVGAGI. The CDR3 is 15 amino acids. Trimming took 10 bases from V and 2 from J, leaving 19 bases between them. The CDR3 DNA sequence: TGTGCCACCAGCCGGCCAGCCCCCTACACAGATACGCAGTATTTT. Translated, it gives CATSRPAPYTDTQYF.